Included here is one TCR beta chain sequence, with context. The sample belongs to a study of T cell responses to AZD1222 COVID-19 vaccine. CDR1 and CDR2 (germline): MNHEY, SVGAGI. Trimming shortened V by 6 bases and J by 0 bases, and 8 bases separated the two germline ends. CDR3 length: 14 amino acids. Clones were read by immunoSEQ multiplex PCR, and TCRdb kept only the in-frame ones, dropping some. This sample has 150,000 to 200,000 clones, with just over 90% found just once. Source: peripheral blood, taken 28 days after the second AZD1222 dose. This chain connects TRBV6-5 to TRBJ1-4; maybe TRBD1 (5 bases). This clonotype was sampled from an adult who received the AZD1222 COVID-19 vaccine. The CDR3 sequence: CASSEGSTNEKLFF. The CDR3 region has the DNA TGTGCCAGCAGCGAGGGGTCAACTAATGAAAAACTGTTTTTT.